Listed here are 30 T cell receptor beta chains from one sample, sequenced in a study of blood T cell repertoires in COVID-19. Clones were read by immunoSEQ multiplex PCR, and TCRdb kept only the in-frame ones, dropping some. The sample shows around 250,000 clones, around 89% of them seen only once. Input material: PBMCs or T cells enriched from blood (not recorded which). The receptors come from a woman aged 25 to 39 with acute COVID-19.

Concerning this clone itself: Within the sample, other DNA sequences also encode this same CDR3. The V call is TRBV3-1 (or the pseudogene TRBV3-2), the J call TRBJ2-7, with unresolved D. V dropped 1 base and J dropped 0 bases, with 7 bases sitting between them. The germline V gene has CDR1 LGHDT and CDR2 YNNKEL (reference sequence). This CDR3 is built from 14 residues. The CDR3 DNA reads TGTGCCAGCAGCCAAGGTCGGAGCTCCTACGAGCAGTACTTC. It is translated as CASSQGRSSYEQYF.

This clone was recorded only once. CDR3: CASSLWLQDRAGANVLTF. The CDR3 nucleotides read TGCGCCAGCAGCTTGTGGTTACAAGACAGGGCTGGGGCCAACGTCCTGACTTTC. J is TRBJ2-6 and V is TRBV5-1, with 7 bases lining up with TRBD1. This CDR3 is built from 18 residues. V trimming: 1 base; J trimming: 2 bases; junction bases outside the gene matches: 9. Looked up from germline, CDR1 is SGHRS and CDR2 is YFSETQ.

The V gene is TRBV19, the J gene TRBJ2-1, with TRBD2 identical over 12 bases. From germline, CDR1 is LNHDA and CDR2 SQIVND (reference sequence). Trimming at V came to 2 bases and at J to 5 bases, leaving 4 bases not matched to a gene. The CDR3 contains 16 residues. The CDR3 region is CASSILTSGRNNEQFF. The CDR3, as DNA: TGTGCCAGTAGTATACTGACTAGCGGGAGAAACAATGAGCAGTTCTTC.

This chain connects TRBV5-4 to TRBJ1-5; no clear D. The ends were cut back, 0 bases at V and 16 bases at J, with 14 bases in the middle. The V gene's germline CDR1 is SGHNT and CDR2 YYREEE (reference sequence). The CDR3 runs 12 residues. The CDR3 reads CASSLDRGSAHF. The DNA for the CDR3 is TGTGCCAGCAGCTTGGACCGGGGATCTGCTCATTTT. Looking up the rest from reference TRBV5-4 and TRBJ1-5 gives the full variable domain: ETGVTQSPTHLIKTRGQQVTLRCSSQSGHNTVSWYQQALGQGPQFIFQYYREEENGRGNFPPRFSGLQFPNYSSELNVNALELDDSALYLCASSLDRGSAHFGDGTRLSIL.

The gene calls are TRBV28 and TRBJ1-5; 7 nucleotides align to TRBD1. This CDR3 comprises 14 residues. The V gene's germline CDR1 is MDHEN and CDR2 SYDVKM. J was trimmed by 3 bases and V by 7 bases; bases with no gene match: 6. CDR3 sequence (DNA): TGTGCCAGCACAGGACAGGCCTTCAATCAGCCCCAGCATTTT. This encodes CASTGQAFNQPQHF.

V gene TRBV11-2 combines with J gene TRBJ2-7; 9 nucleotides line up with TRBD2. V shed 5 bases and J 7 bases; nucleotides not matched to a gene: 24. The V gene's germline CDR1 is SGHAT and CDR2 FQNNGV. CDR3 length equals 19 residues. The DNA for the CDR3 is TGTGCCAGCAGCCGCTACACAGGGATAGACGCGGGAGGGCCAGGGGAGCAGTACTTC. Amino acids: CASSRYTGIDAGGPGEQYF.

On this clone itself: Other DNA sequences from this sample encode an identical CDR3 as well. The chain employs TRBV11-3 and TRBJ1-1, with 7 nucleotides matching TRBD1. The junction had 2 bases not matched to a gene; V was cut back by 4 bases and J by 3 bases. The CDR3 length is 13 residues. Germline V gene sequence: CDR1 SGHNT, CDR2 YENEEA. CDR3 in DNA: TGTGCCAGCAGCTCGACAGGGTACACTGAAGCTTTCTTT. It is translated as CASSSTGYTEAFF.

The chain carries TRBV19 and TRBJ2-2; 7 bases align to TRBD1. Germline CDR1 LNHDA, CDR2 SQIVND (reference sequence). The CDR3 sequence is 15 residues long. Germline trimming cut 1 base from V and 4 bases from J; bases unmatched to any gene: 3. CDR3 sequence reads: CASSIGGGVTGELFF. DNA of the CDR3: TGTGCCAGTAGTATAGGAGGGGGCGTCACCGGGGAGCTGTTTTTT.

This chain connects TRBV19 to TRBJ2-7, with TRBD2 matching 13 bases. Germline values: CDR1 LNHDA, CDR2 SQIVND (reference sequence). This CDR3 is built from 18 residues. With V trimmed by 10 bases and J by 0 bases, 15 bases remained unmatched. CDR3 region: CATAGRTSGSWGSYEQYF. The CDR3 bases are TGTGCCACCGCGGGGCGGACTAGCGGGAGTTGGGGCTCCTACGAGCAGTACTTC.

This chain links TRBV28 with TRBJ1-5, with unresolved D. V was pared by 3 bases and J by 11 bases, with 11 bases between. Germline CDR1 reads MDHEN; CDR2 reads SYDVKM. The CDR3 covers 12 residues. CDR3 sequence reads: CASSFGGPSQHF. The CDR3 region has the DNA TGTGCCAGCAGTTTCGGAGGTCCGTCCCAGCATTTT.

This clone was seen just once. J is TRBJ1-5 and V is TRBV18; TRBD1 matches at 7 bases. This CDR3 has 14 amino acids. CDR1 and CDR2 from the germline V gene are KGHSH and LQKENI. Trimming cost V 4 bases and J 1 base; bases outside gene matches: 1. This CDR3 is CASSQDRSNQPQHF. The CDR3, as DNA: TGTGCCAGCTCACAGGACAGGAGCAATCAGCCCCAGCATTTT.

This clone has just a few counts. The V gene is TRBV24-1, the J gene TRBJ1-5; possible D gene TRBD1, 5 bases. Germline CDR1 reads KGHDR; CDR2 reads SFDVKD. V was cut by 5 bases and J by 5 bases, with 12 bases left in between. The CDR3 has 14 amino acids. CDR3 bases: TGTGCCACCAGTGGGGGGGGGATAGATCAGCCCCAGCATTTT. Encoded protein: CATSGGGIDQPQHF.

The rearrangement links TRBV18 to TRBJ1-1; 9 bases map to TRBD1. The germline CDR1 and CDR2 sequences are KGHSH and LQKENI. This CDR3 has 17 amino acids. V was pared by 3 bases and J by 0 bases, with 8 bases of the junction left unmatched. CDR3 DNA sequence: TGTGCCAGCTCACCGAGACCGGGACAGGGCATGAACACTGAAGCTTTCTTT. Its protein product is CASSPRPGQGMNTEAFF. Supplemented by reference TRBV18 and TRBJ1-1, the full variable domain reads NAGVMQNPRHLVRRRGQEARLRCSPMKGHSHVYWYRQLPEEGLKFMVYLQKENIIDESGMPKERFSAEFPKEGPSILRIQQVVRGDSAAYFCASSPRPGQGMNTEAFFGQGTRLTVV.

CDR3 sequence: CASSQESLYEQYF. CDR3 bases: TGCGCCAGCAGCCAAGAATCCCTCTACGAGCAGTACTTC. The chain has TRBV4-1 and TRBJ2-7; D is unresolved. The length of the CDR3 is 13 residues. Germline CDR1 MGHRA, CDR2 YSYEKL. V was shortened by 0 bases and J by 3 bases, with 6 bases between the two germline ends.

The V gene is TRBV24-1, the J gene TRBJ1-5, with D possibly TRBD1 on 6 matching bases. The CDR3 has 15 residues. V was trimmed by 4 bases and J by 1 base, leaving 10 bases between them. Germline V gives CDR1 KGHDR, CDR2 SFDVKD. The chain's CDR3 is CATSDPGQSNQPQHF. The CDR3 DNA follows: TGTGCCACCAGTGACCCGGGACAAAGCAATCAGCCCCAGCATTTT.

The rearrangement joins TRBV7-8 to TRBJ1-5; 8 positions agree with TRBD1. Trimming at V came to 3 bases and at J to 0 bases, leaving 4 bases not matched to a gene. This CDR3 has 16 residues. Per the germline V gene, CDR1 is SGHVS and CDR2 is FQNEAQ. The CDR3 DNA sequence: TGTGCCAGCAGCTTCGAGACAGGGGATAGCAATCAGCCCCAGCATTTT. Its protein product is CASSFETGDSNQPQHF.

This clone was counted a single time. This rearrangement joins TRBV5-1 to TRBJ2-3, with D unresolved. This CDR3 comprises 12 residues. The germline V gene encodes CDR1 SGHRS and CDR2 YFSETQ. Trimming took 4 bases from V and 8 from J, leaving 11 bases between them. This chain's CDR3 is CASSPEFPTQYF. As DNA, the CDR3 is TGCGCCAGCAGCCCGGAGTTCCCTACGCAGTATTTT. The full variable domain, with the rest looked up from reference TRBV5-1 and TRBJ2-3, is KAGVTQTPRYLIKTRGQQVTLSCSPISGHRSVSWYQQTPGQGLQFLFEYFSETQRNKGNFPGRFSGRQFSNSRSEMNVSTLELGDSALYLCASSPEFPTQYFGPGTRLTVL.

The chain combines TRBV6-4 with TRBJ2-3, with D possibly matching TRBD2 (6 bases). CDR1 and CDR2 (germline): MRHNA, SNTAGT. This CDR3 spans 14 amino acids. Trimming shortened V by 5 bases and J by 1 base, and 10 bases separated the two germline ends. As DNA, the CDR3 is TGTGCCAGCAGTATAGGGGAGGGCACAGATACGCAGTATTTT. Its protein is CASSIGEGTDTQYF.

The CDR3 nucleotides are TGTGCCAGCAGTTACTCTTCTAGCGGCGAGCAGTACTTC. Encoded protein: CASSYSSSGEQYF. The chain combines TRBV6-5 with TRBJ2-7, with TRBD2 identical over 7 bases. With V trimmed by 0 bases and J by 6 bases, 2 bases remained unmatched. Germline lookup yields CDR1 MNHEY and CDR2 SVGAGI. The CDR3 extends over 13 amino acids.

This clone showed up just once. V gene TRBV2 combines with J gene TRBJ2-1, with 8 positions matching TRBD2. The V gene end was trimmed by 7 bases and the J gene end by 0 bases; junction bases not matched to a gene: 23. This CDR3 is 21 amino acids long. From germline, CDR1 is SNHLY and CDR2 FYNNEI. CDR3 sequence reads: CASKGTRGSVGSKSSYNEQFF. For the CDR3, the DNA is TGTGCCAGCAAGGGGACTAGGGGGTCGGTGGGGTCGAAAAGCTCCTACAATGAGCAGTTCTTC.

V usage is TRBV20-1 and J usage is TRBJ2-4, with D possibly matching TRBD2 (5 bases). Trimming shortened V by 1 base and J by 13 bases, and 11 bases separated the two germline ends. Per germline, CDR1 DFQATT and CDR2 SNEGSKA (reference sequence). This CDR3 has 11 amino acids. The CDR3, as DNA: TGCAGTGCTAGAGGACCCAGAGGGCAGTACTTC. Residues: CSARGPRGQYF.

The CDR3: CASGGAGIYGYTF. CDR3 nucleotide sequence: TGTGCCAGCGGGGGGGCAGGGATCTATGGCTACACCTTC. The V gene is TRBV9, the J gene TRBJ1-2, with TRBD1 as a possible D gene (6 bases). The CDR3 has 13 amino acids. Germline V gives CDR1 SGDLS, CDR2 YYNGEE. V dropped 7 bases and J dropped 4 bases, with 14 bases sitting between them.

The chain is built from TRBV11-2 and TRBJ1-6; weak D call: TRBD1 (6 bases). Germline CDR1 SGHAT, CDR2 FQNNGV. The CDR3 runs to 16 residues. Trimming left V 2 bases short and J 8 bases short, with 16 bases between. The CDR3 protein is CASSLQIRDIHSPLHF. The CDR3 nucleotides are TGTGCCAGCAGCTTACAAATCAGGGACATTCATTCACCCCTCCACTTT.

The chain is built from TRBV6-2 or TRBV6-3 and TRBJ2-1; the match to TRBD2 covers 9 bases. Germline V lookup: CDR1 MNHEY, CDR2 SVGEGT. V was clipped by 5 bases and J by 3 bases; unmatched bases: 14. This CDR3 is built from 18 residues. The CDR3 nucleotides read TGTGCCAGCAGTAAAGGTAGCGGGAGTGGCTCTAGCTACAATGAGCAGTTCTTC. Its translation: CASSKGSGSGSSYNEQFF.

The chain employs TRBV10-1 and TRBJ2-1; 10 nucleotides align to TRBD2. Per the germline V gene, CDR1 is WNHNN and CDR2 is SYGVQD (reference sequence). With V trimmed by 9 bases and J by 7 bases, 6 bases remained unmatched. This CDR3 has 13 residues. CDR3 sequence: CASGQREGNEQFF. As DNA, the CDR3 is TGCGCCAGTGGACAGCGGGAGGGAAATGAGCAGTTCTTC.

DNA for the CDR3: TGCGCCAGCAGCCCCCCGGAGGGCCTTTTCACCGGGGAGCTGTTTTTT. Its translation: CASSPPEGLFTGELFF. V gene TRBV4-3 combines with J gene TRBJ2-2; a possible D gene is TRBD2 (6 bases). Germline CDR1 reads LGHNA; CDR2 reads YSLEER. Trimming removed 4 bases at V and 4 bases at J, with 16 bases between. The CDR3 consists of 16 residues.

The chain has TRBV7-9 and TRBJ1-6; D is perhaps TRBD1 (5 bases). Germline V lookup: CDR1 SEHNR, CDR2 FQNEAQ (reference sequence). Trimming pared 2 bases from V and 7 bases from J, leaving 12 bases between. The CDR3 runs 15 residues. The chain's CDR3 is CASSLTTELNSPLHF. CDR3 bases: TGTGCCAGCAGCTTAACGACAGAATTAAATTCACCCCTCCACTTT.

This rearrangement joins TRBV28 to TRBJ2-2; tentatively, D is TRBD2 (5 bases). There are 13 residues in the CDR3. Trimming removed 6 bases at V and 5 bases at J, with 10 bases between. The V gene's germline CDR1 is MDHEN and CDR2 SYDVKM. CDR3 region: CASRPTRTGELFF. CDR3 coding DNA: TGTGCCAGCAGGCCCACTAGAACCGGGGAGCTGTTTTTT.

The J gene is TRBJ1-5, the V gene TRBV24-1; the D is unclear. The CDR3 covers 15 residues. Germline V gives CDR1 KGHDR, CDR2 SFDVKD. The V and J ends lost 3 bases and 1 base respectively, with 9 bases between them. The CDR3 reads CATSDPRKSNQPQHF. Here the CDR3 DNA reads TGTGCCACCAGTGATCCCAGGAAGAGCAATCAGCCCCAGCATTTT.

The V call is TRBV11-2, the J call TRBJ2-3; 11 positions agree with TRBD2. This CDR3 region has 15 residues. Germline V gives CDR1 SGHAT, CDR2 FQNNGV. J was trimmed by 0 bases and V by 4 bases; bases with no gene match: 0. CDR3 DNA: TGTGCCAGCAGCTCTAGCGGGAGGAGCACAGATACGCAGTATTTT. Translating gives CASSSSGRSTDTQYF.